These 3 T cell receptor beta chains were all obtained from the same sample, sequenced in a study of cytomegalovirus exposure and HLA in healthy donors. The PCR made use of 60 Vbeta and 13 Jbeta primers. Repertoires were generated with immunoSEQ multiplex PCR, while TCRdb's copy carries only in-frame clones and drops some. This table has under 200,000 clones, approximately 80% appearing once. Input material: PBMCs. These receptor sequences come from a female donor in good health and CMV-seronegative.

This chain connects TRBV5-1 to TRBJ2-2, with D perhaps matching TRBD1 (5 bases). The CDR3 loop spans 16 amino acids. V gave up 1 base and J gave up 4 bases, with 14 bases separating them. Germline CDR1 is SGHRS and CDR2 is YFSETQ. The chain's CDR3 is CASSLITRVGTGELFF. DNA of the CDR3: TGCGCCAGCAGCTTGATTACCAGGGTGGGCACCGGGGAGCTGTTTTTT.

The chain links TRBV7-6 to TRBJ2-5; a weak D match, TRBD2 (5 bases). Trimming cost V 0 bases and J 7 bases, with 12 bases left between them. The CDR3 loop spans 14 amino acids. CDR1 and CDR2 (germline): SGHVS, FNYEAQ. In DNA, the CDR3 is TGTGCCAGCAGCTTAGCGGCTACTGAGGGGACCCAGTACTTC. Amino acid sequence: CASSLAATEGTQYF. Variable domain in full (rest from reference TRBV7-6 and TRBJ2-5): GAGVSQSPRYKVTKRGQDVALRCDPISGHVSLYWYRQALGQGPEFLTYFNYEAQQDKSGLPNDRFSAERPEGSISTLTIQRTEQRDSAMYRCASSLAATEGTQYFGPGTRLLVL.

This clone showed up just a few times. The V gene is TRBV19, the J gene TRBJ1-2, with a possible D match to TRBD1 (5 bases). Per germline, CDR1 LNHDA and CDR2 SQIVND (reference sequence). V gave up 11 bases and J gave up 8 bases, with 21 bases separating them. The CDR3 runs 13 residues. CDR3 residues: CALVDTTRGGYTF. Written as DNA, the CDR3 is TGTGCCCTAGTGGACACAACGCGTGGGGGCTACACCTTC. The full variable domain, with the rest looked up from reference TRBV19 and TRBJ1-2, is DGGITQSPKYLFRKEGQNVTLSCEQNLNHDAMYWYRQDPGQGLRLIYYSQIVNDFQKGDIAEGYSVSREKKESFPLTVTSAQKNPTAFYLCALVDTTRGGYTFGSGTRLTVV.